These 31 T cell receptor beta chains originate from one sample sequenced in a study of T-cell memory formation after mild COVID-19. MiXCR was run by TCRdb on the 5' RACE reads, yielding one entry per CDR3 protein. The sample records 350,000 to 450,000 distinct CDR3 sequences, around 18% being singletons. Sequencing was performed on PBMCs or a T cell subset sorted from them (not recorded which). These receptors were collected from an adult woman who had mild COVID-19 (a few samples of this study predate the infection). Cell type and time point are not known.

The table lists this clonotype with a few counts. The CDR3 reads CASSPISRTGYNEQFF. CDR3 DNA sequence: TGTGCCAGCAGTCCCATATCCAGGACAGGTTACAATGAGCAGTTCTTC. The chain joins TRBV12-3 or TRBV12-4 to TRBJ2-1, with 7 bases matching TRBD1. Trimming removed 5 bases from V and 4 bases from J; junction bases left unmatched: 11. This CDR3 spans 16 amino acids.

The rearrangement uses TRBV7-8 and TRBJ2-4; 8 bases map to TRBD1. Germline assignment: CDR1 SGHVS and CDR2 FQNEAQ. The trim removed 5 bases at V and 0 bases at J, leaving 9 bases unmatched. CDR3 length equals 17 residues. DNA of the CDR3: TGTGCCAGCAGCAACTTAGGACAGGGCCTAGCCAAAAACATTCAGTACTTC. It codes for CASSNLGQGLAKNIQYF.

Only a few counts were recorded for this clonotype. The chain recombines TRBV15 with TRBJ2-2, with D tentatively TRBD2 (5 bases). Trimming stripped 1 base from V and 4 bases from J, with 10 bases between. CDR1 is LNHNV and CDR2 is YYDKDF in the germline V gene (reference sequence). The CDR3 has 15 residues. Here the CDR3 DNA reads TGTGCCACCAGCAGAGGTGGAGGTGTCACCGGGGAGCTGTTTTTT. It encodes CATSRGGGVTGELFF.

The chain has TRBV20-1 and TRBJ2-3; 7 positions match TRBD2. This CDR3 has 12 residues. The germline gives CDR1 DFQATT, CDR2 SNEGSKA (reference sequence). The trim removed 1 base at V and 14 bases at J, leaving 9 bases unmatched. The CDR3 DNA reads as TGCAGTGCTAGAGCGGGAGGACTGGAACGGTATTTT. It specifies CSARAGGLERYF.

V gene TRBV12-3 or TRBV12-4 combines with J gene TRBJ2-5, with 8 bases lining up with TRBD1. V shed 3 bases, J shed 5 bases, and the junction held 5 bases outside the gene matches. The CDR3 spans 14 residues. CDR3 amino acids: CASSFQGARETQYF. The CDR3, as DNA: TGTGCCAGCAGTTTCCAGGGGGCGAGGGAGACCCAGTACTTC.

The rearrangement joins TRBV5-1 to TRBJ1-5; a weak D match, TRBD1 (5 bases). The length of the CDR3 is 14 residues. The V gene lost 0 bases and the J gene lost 7 bases, with 11 bases spanning the gap. Germline V gene sequence: CDR1 SGHRS, CDR2 YFSETQ. The CDR3, as DNA: TGCGCCAGCAGCTTGGCCCAAGGGGAACAGCCCCAGCATTTT. Its protein is CASSLAQGEQPQHF.

The chain has TRBV5-1 and TRBJ2-6, with 9 positions matching TRBD1. From germline, CDR1 is SGHRS and CDR2 YFSETQ. CDR3 length: 16 amino acids. V gave up 4 bases and J gave up 0 bases; unmatched junction bases: 2. The CDR3: CASSGTGNSGANVLTF. The DNA of the CDR3 is TGCGCCAGCAGCGGGACAGGGAACTCTGGGGCCAACGTCCTGACTTTC.

The rearrangement uses TRBV4-1 and TRBJ2-2; 7 nucleotides line up with TRBD1. This CDR3 spans 15 amino acids. V trimming: 1 base; J trimming: 4 bases; junction bases outside the gene matches: 3. Germline V gives CDR1 MGHRA, CDR2 YSYEKL. The CDR3 reads CASSQVDRATGELFF. The CDR3 DNA is TGCGCCAGCAGCCAAGTTGACAGGGCCACCGGGGAGCTGTTTTTT.

CDR3 nucleotide sequence: TGTGCCTGGGAACGCCAGAGCTCCTACGAGCAGTACTTC. This encodes CAWERQSSYEQYF. V is TRBV30 and J is TRBJ2-7; D is unresolved. This CDR3 has 13 amino acids. Trimming left V 5 bases short and J 0 bases short, with 11 bases between. Germline lookup yields CDR1 GTSNPN and CDR2 SVGIG (reference sequence).

The V gene is TRBV7-9, the J gene TRBJ2-2; D is unclear. The CDR3 is made up of 15 amino acids. Trimming left V 4 bases short and J 0 bases short, with 9 bases between. Germline CDR1 is SEHNR and CDR2 is FQNEAQ (reference sequence). The CDR3 here is CASSSTLPNTGELFF. The CDR3 region has the DNA TGTGCCAGCAGCTCCACCCTCCCGAACACCGGGGAGCTGTTTTTT.

The rearrangement uses TRBV4-3 and TRBJ2-3, with D hard to call. CDR3 size: 14 residues. Germline lookup yields CDR1 LGHNA and CDR2 YSLEER. Trimming pared 4 bases from V and 2 bases from J, leaving 10 bases between. CDR3 coding DNA: TGCGCCAGCAGCCCCACCCACTCCACAGATACGCAGTATTTT. Amino acid sequence: CASSPTHSTDTQYF.

The rearrangement uses TRBV7-9 and TRBJ2-4; D could derive from TRBD1 or TRBD2 (7 bases each). The germline CDR1 and CDR2 sequences are SEHNR and FQNEAQ (reference sequence). V was shortened by 5 bases and J by 2 bases, with 19 bases between the two germline ends. The CDR3 has 17 residues. CDR3 coding DNA: TGTGCCAGCAGCCCTGAGGGGGCGGGAGTAACCAAAAACATTCAGTACTTC. Protein sequence: CASSPEGAGVTKNIQYF.

The J gene is TRBJ1-2, the V gene TRBV5-1, with TRBD1 matching over 9 bases. Per germline, CDR1 SGHRS and CDR2 YFSETQ. Trimming took 3 bases from V and 5 from J; bases not matched to a gene: 5. This CDR3 has 14 amino acids. CDR3 residues: CASSSEDRGYGYTF. CDR3 nucleotides: TGCGCCAGCAGCTCGGAGGACAGGGGATATGGCTACACCTTC.

V gene TRBV18 combines with J gene TRBJ2-7; a possible D gene is TRBD1 (6 bases). The CDR3 covers 14 residues. Trimming left V 2 bases short and J 5 bases short, with 13 bases between. The V gene's germline CDR1 is KGHSH and CDR2 LQKENI. CDR3 protein: CASSPGQRSHEQYF. The DNA for the CDR3 is TGTGCCAGCTCACCAGGACAGAGAAGCCACGAGCAGTACTTC.

The V and J genes are TRBV27 and TRBJ2-3; 7 bases are shared with TRBD2. CDR3 length equals 18 residues. The germline CDR1 and CDR2 sequences are MNHEY and SMNVEV (reference sequence). The V segment lost 2 bases and the J segment 5 bases; nucleotides outside the gene matches: 16. The CDR3 DNA follows: TGTGCCAGCAGTTTACGGTATTCGGGCGGGAGAAATCGAGATACGCAGTATTTT. Translated, it gives CASSLRYSGGRNRDTQYF.

This clonotype was observed a handful of times. This rearrangement joins TRBV6-2 or TRBV6-3 to TRBJ2-3, with TRBD2 matching 8 bases. This CDR3 region has 15 residues. V gave up 5 bases and J gave up 4 bases; unmatched junction bases: 8. Per the germline V gene, CDR1 is MNHEY and CDR2 is SVGEGT. The CDR3 region is CASSPLGGRSDTQYF. CDR3 sequence (DNA): TGTGCCAGCAGTCCCCTCGGCGGGAGGTCAGATACGCAGTATTTT.

V and J are TRBV13 and TRBJ1-5; 7 bases fit TRBD1. The CDR3 consists of 15 residues. Germline CDR1 and CDR2: PRHDT and FYEKMQ (reference sequence). The V segment lost 6 bases and the J segment 4 bases; nucleotides outside the gene matches: 9. CDR3 sequence (DNA): TGTGCCAGCAGAAGACAGGGAAGTGGAAATCAGCCCCAGCATTTT. This encodes CASRRQGSGNQPQHF.

This clonotype turned up a few times. DNA for the CDR3: TGTGCCAGCAGCTTAGGGCAGACTAGCGGGAGCACAGATACGCAGTATTTT. Translating gives CASSLGQTSGSTDTQYF. This chain uses TRBV11-2 with TRBJ2-3; 10 positions match TRBD2. V lost 1 base to trimming and J lost 0 bases; unmatched junction nucleotides: 4. Per germline, CDR1 SGHAT and CDR2 FQNNGV. The CDR3 covers 17 residues.

There are a few counts of this clonotype. The chain has TRBV20-1 and TRBJ1-2; 10 nucleotides match TRBD1. The CDR3 sequence is 16 residues long. Trimming cost V 5 bases and J 8 bases; bases outside gene matches: 17. Per germline, CDR1 DFQATT and CDR2 SNEGSKA (reference sequence). The CDR3 is CSAHVTTGGLQNGYTF. In DNA form, the CDR3 reads TGCAGTGCTCATGTAACGACAGGGGGCCTGCAGAACGGCTACACCTTC.

The chain joins TRBV15 to TRBJ2-2; unclear D gene. Trimming removed 0 bases from V and 3 bases from J, with 8 bases in between. The CDR3 length is 15 residues. CDR1 and CDR2 from the germline V gene are LNHNV and YYDKDF (reference sequence). CDR3 sequence (DNA): TGTGCCACCAGCAGAGAGGCCCCTTACACCGGGGAGCTGTTTTTT. Amino acids: CATSREAPYTGELFF.

This chain connects TRBV7-9 to TRBJ1-1; D might be TRBD1 (6 bases). The ends were cut back, 3 bases at V and 6 bases at J, with 11 bases in the middle. Germline lookup yields CDR1 SEHNR and CDR2 FQNEAQ (reference sequence). This CDR3 has 13 amino acids. The CDR3 DNA sequence: TGTGCCAGCAGCTTGGAGGGGGTCTCTGAAGCTTTCTTT. This codes for CASSLEGVSEAFF.

This clonotype has only a few counts. The CDR3 coding sequence is TGTGCCAGCAGCCGACAGGCGGATCAGCCCCAGCATTTT. As protein: CASSRQADQPQHF. This chain links TRBV7-2 with TRBJ1-5; possibly TRBD1 for D (6 bases). V lost 5 bases and J 5 bases, leaving 10 bases between the germline ends. Germline V CDR1 and CDR2: SGHTA, FQGNSA. This CDR3 region has 13 residues. Full variable domain (missing parts from reference TRBV7-2 and TRBJ1-5): GAGVSQSPSNKVTEKGKDVELRCDPISGHTALYWYRQSLGQGLEFLIYFQGNSAPDKSGLPSDRFSAERTGGSVSTLTIQRTQQEDSAVYLCASSRQADQPQHFGDGTRLSIL.

Only a few counts were recorded for this clonotype. The chain joins TRBV12-3 or TRBV12-4 to TRBJ1-1; no clear D. Between the trimmed V and J ends, which lost 3 bases and 6 bases, there was a span of 11 bases. CDR3 length: 13 residues. CDR3 nucleotide sequence: TGTGCCAGCAGTTTTGCGGGTAACGCTGAAGCTTTCTTT. Translation gives CASSFAGNAEAFF.

This clonotype was counted a few times. CDR3 sequence reads: CASSLAISYEQFF. The CDR3 nucleotides are TGTGCCAGCAGCTTAGCGATATCTTATGAGCAGTTCTTC. This chain uses TRBV7-9 with TRBJ2-1, with no clear D. This CDR3 spans 13 amino acids. Germline-derived CDR1 and CDR2 are SEHNR and FQNEAQ (reference sequence). Trimming took off 0 bases at V and 8 bases at J, with 8 bases between the two ends.

This clonotype has a handful of counts. This chain uses TRBV6-2 or TRBV6-3 with TRBJ1-1, with D tentatively TRBD1 (6 bases). CDR1 is MNHEY, CDR2 SVGEGT, per germline. V lost 6 bases, J lost 2 bases, and 13 bases lay in between. CDR3 length: 14 residues. CDR3 amino acids: CASSPGTPNTEAFF. The CDR3 nucleotides are TGTGCCAGCAGCCCCGGGACACCAAACACTGAAGCTTTCTTT.

The chain is built from TRBV18 and TRBJ1-2; D not resolved. The CDR3 runs to 14 residues. The ends were cut back, 6 bases at V and 0 bases at J, with 11 bases in the middle. Germline assignment: CDR1 KGHSH and CDR2 LQKENI. The CDR3 spells CASSQRQANYGYTF. For the CDR3, the DNA is TGTGCCAGCTCCCAACGGCAGGCTAACTATGGCTACACCTTC.

The V and J genes are TRBV7-6 and TRBJ2-3; 11 bases match TRBD2. After removal of 1 base from V and 4 bases from J, the junction contained 4 bases not matched to a gene. Per the germline V gene, CDR1 is SGHVS and CDR2 is FNYEAQ. CDR3 size: 16 residues. The CDR3 region has the DNA TGTGCCAGCAGCTTAGAGCCTAGCGGGAGGCCAGATACGCAGTATTTT. Translated: CASSLEPSGRPDTQYF. Drawing the rest from reference TRBV7-6 and TRBJ2-3, the complete variable domain is GAGVSQSPRYKVTKRGQDVALRCDPISGHVSLYWYRQALGQGPEFLTYFNYEAQQDKSGLPNDRFSAERPEGSISTLTIQRTEQRDSAMYRCASSLEPSGRPDTQYFGPGTRLTVL.

The CDR3 DNA follows: TGTGCCTGGAGTGTAGGGGCAGGGAACACTGAAGCTTTCTTT. This codes for CAWSVGAGNTEAFF. V usage is TRBV30 and J usage is TRBJ1-1; a possible D gene is TRBD1 (5 bases). V was pared by 0 bases and J by 1 base, with 9 bases between. Germline lookup yields CDR1 GTSNPN and CDR2 SVGIG (reference sequence). The CDR3 consists of 14 residues.

This clonotype was picked up a small number of times. V gene TRBV7-3 combines with J gene TRBJ2-5, with D perhaps assigned TRBD1 or TRBD2 (5 bases each). CDR1 is SGHTA and CDR2 is FQGTGA in the germline V gene. This CDR3 comprises 15 residues. V lost 0 bases, J lost 1 base, and 9 bases lay in between. The CDR3 nucleotides read TGTGCCAGCAGCTTAACTGGGACCCCCCAAGAGACCCAGTACTTC. This gives the protein CASSLTGTPQETQYF. Complete variable domain (other parts from reference TRBV7-3 and TRBJ2-5): GAGVSQTPSNKVTEKGKYVELRCDPISGHTALYWYRQSLGQGPEFLIYFQGTGAADDSGLPNDRFFAVRPEGSVSTLKIQRTERGDSAVYLCASSLTGTPQETQYFGPGTRLLVL.

This clonotype has only a few counts. The V and J genes are TRBV29-1 and TRBJ2-7; 8 bases are shared with TRBD1. Trimming took 6 bases from V and 4 from J; bases not matched to a gene: 5. Germline V lookup: CDR1 SQVTM, CDR2 ANQGSEA. The CDR3 consists of 12 residues. DNA of the CDR3: TGCAGCGTCCGGACAGGGAGGTACGAGCAGTACTTC. Protein: CSVRTGRYEQYF.

This clonotype occurred a few times. This chain links TRBV6-6 with TRBJ2-2; D remains unclear. The V end lost 2 bases, the J end lost 4 bases, and 14 bases lay between the germline ends. The germline V gene has CDR1 MNHNY and CDR2 SVGAGI (reference sequence). CDR3 length: 16 residues. CDR3 coding DNA: TGTGCCAGCAGTTACGATAGGGCAGTACGCACCGGGGAGCTGTTTTTT. It yields the protein CASSYDRAVRTGELFF.